This TCR beta chain was recovered during a study of regulatory dendritic cells for organ transplantation. Study results and caveats: Naive T cells showed high diversity, memory cells less, memory CD8+ least. The most alloreactive TCR clonotypes were found in resting memory CD8+ cells. Between individuals, the alloreactive memory CD8+ T cell pool differed considerably.

CD4+ or CD8+ T cells were sorted as naive CD45RA+ or memory CD45RO+. The CDR3 extends over 14 amino acids. Trimming removed 2 bases from V and 5 bases from J; junction bases left unmatched: 6. CDR1 is SGDLS, CDR2 YYNGEE, per germline. Regarding this clone: Its matching antigen is unknown.

Clones were sequenced by immunoSEQ multiplex PCR, and TCRdb holds only the in-frame ones, with some missing. The data show some 35,000 clones, 80% to 95% seen once. V usage is TRBV9 and J usage is TRBJ1-1; 7 bases agree with TRBD1. The source is a human donor in good health. Sample: naive CD8+ T cells from blood. Subset: CD45RA+ naive T cells. The CDR3 sequence is CASSVQGGETEAFF. The CDR3 nucleotides are TGTGCCAGCAGCGTCCAGGGGGGAGAGACTGAAGCTTTCTTT.